The rows below give T cell receptor beta chains drawn from one sample of a study of cytomegalovirus exposure and HLA in healthy donors. Using immunoSEQ multiplex PCR, the repertoire was profiled, and TCRdb retains in-frame clones only, with some absent. The sample carries 120,000 to 150,000 clones, 80% recorded once. Material for sequencing was PBMCs. These receptors all stem from a male donor in good health and CMV-seronegative. CDR3s include the opening cysteine and the closing phenylalanine or tryptophan. Fields, in order: clone size, J gene, D gene, V gene, CDR3 DNA, CDR3 protein. The D gene is left open where the match is weak. The size of a clone is reported for some rows only, either as once, few or many, or as a class for expanded clones.

NA,TRBJ1-1,NA,TRBV5-5,TGTGCCAGCAGCTCGGGACATTTTGAAGCTTTCTTT,CASSSGHFEAFF
few,TRBJ1-3,TRBD1,TRBV19,TGTGCCAGTAGTAGAACGACAGGGGGCTTCTCTGGAAACACCATATATTTT,CASSRTTGGFSGNTIYF
NA,TRBJ1-2,TRBD1,TRBV5-1,TGCGCCAGCAGCTTGGGGGGACAGGGGTATGGCTACACCTTC,CASSLGGQGYGYTF
few,TRBJ2-7,NA,TRBV7-9,TGTGCCAGCGTGGGTTACAGTGGATCCTACGAGCAGTACTTC,CASVGYSGSYEQYF
NA,TRBJ1-2,NA,TRBV6-5,TGTGCCAGCAGTAGAAACCTACAGGGCGCTACCACCTTC,CASSRNLQGATTF
NA,TRBJ2-7,NA,TRBV9,TGTGCCAGCAGCCCCTGGGGGGGGGCAGGCCTCTACGAGCAGTACTTC,CASSPWGGAGLYEQYF
NA,TRBJ2-1,TRBD1,TRBV9,TGTGCCAGCAGGCCCCCGGGACAGGGGGCCAATGAGCAGTTCTTC,CASRPPGQGANEQFF
NA,TRBJ1-2,NA,TRBV28,TGTGCCAGCAGTTTATCGCAACGGTTCTATGGCTACACCTTC,CASSLSQRFYGYTF
NA,TRBJ2-3,NA,TRBV29-1,TGCAGCGTAGTGGCCAACACAGATACGCAGTATTTT,CSVVANTDTQYF
NA,TRBJ1-6,NA,TRBV30,TGTGCCTGGACCGGGGAGAGCTCCTATAATTCACCCCTCCACTTT,CAWTGESSYNSPLHF
NA,TRBJ2-7,TRBD1,TRBV6-1,TGTGCCAGCAGTGAAGTTAGGAGGACAGGGTACGAGCAGTACTTC,CASSEVRRTGYEQYF
NA,TRBJ2-3,NA,TRBV4-3,TGCGCCAGCAGCCAAGCCCTCGTAGATACGCAGTATTTT,CASSQALVDTQYF
NA,TRBJ2-5,NA,TRBV4-1,TGCGCCAGCAGCAGAACCGGGACAAATGTTATTGAGACCCAGTACTTC,CASSRTGTNVIETQYF
NA,TRBJ2-7,NA,TRBV21-1,TGTGCCAGCAGCGGGGGGGCAGAAGACGAGCAGTACTTC,CASSGGAEDEQYF
NA,TRBJ2-1,NA,TRBV9,TGTGCCAGCAGCGCGGGATCCTACAATGAGCAGTTCTTC,CASSAGSYNEQFF
NA,TRBJ1-2,NA,TRBV7-6,TGTGCCAGCAAAACACAGGGTCGGGGCTACACCTTC,CASKTQGRGYTF
NA,TRBJ2-3,NA,TRBV4-1,TGCGCCAGCAGCCAACCTTTAGATACGCAGTATTTT,CASSQPLDTQYF
NA,TRBJ2-2,NA,TRBV10-3,TGTGCCATCAGTGCCTCCCCGACCGGGGAGCTGTTTTTT,CAISASPTGELFF
NA,TRBJ2-1,TRBD1,TRBV7-8,TGTGCCAGCAGCTTAGCGGGACAGGGGGCGTTCTACAATGAGCAGTTCTTC,CASSLAGQGAFYNEQFF
few,TRBJ1-2,TRBD1,TRBV10-3,TGTGCCACCCACGGACAGGGGAACTATGGCTACACCTTC,CATHGQGNYGYTF
few,TRBJ2-3,TRBD2,TRBV18,TGTGCCAGCTCACCACGGGGTTCAGCGGGGGGAGATACGCAGTATTTT,CASSPRGSAGGDTQYF
NA,TRBJ1-3,NA,TRBV4-3,TGCGCCAGCAGCTCTACTGGGCGGGACACCATATATTTT,CASSSTGRDTIYF
once,TRBJ2-7,NA,TRBV7-2,TGTGCCAGCAGCTTAGGCCAGATCCCAACCTACGAGCAGTACTTC,CASSLGQIPTYEQYF
NA,TRBJ1-2,TRBD1,TRBV7-2,TGTGCCAGCAGCTTAAGGACGCAGGGACAGGGTAACTATGGCTACACCTTC,CASSLRTQGQGNYGYTF
NA,TRBJ2-7,TRBD2,TRBV11-2,TGTGCCAGCAGCTTAGTGGGGACTAGTTCAGACGAGCAGTACTTC,CASSLVGTSSDEQYF
NA,TRBJ2-5,NA,TRBV6-4,TGTGCCAGCAGTGTTAAGACCCAGTACTTC,CASSVKTQYF
NA,TRBJ1-2,NA,TRBV4-3,TGCGCCAGCAGCCATGGGGGGGGCTACACCTTC,CASSHGGGYTF
NA,TRBJ1-1,NA,TRBV5-1,TGCGCCTCCTCGGAGGCTGGAAACACTGAAGCTTTCTTT,CASSEAGNTEAFF
NA,TRBJ1-2,NA,TRBV7-2,TGTGCCAGCAGGCAGGGGTCCTCCTATGGCTACACCTTC,CASRQGSSYGYTF
NA,TRBJ2-5,NA,TRBV28,TGTGCCAGCAACACGCCCAGGTTCCAAGAGACCCAGTACTTC,CASNTPRFQETQYF
NA,TRBJ1-6,NA,TRBV19,TGTGCCAGTAGTATCAGGGACAATGGCTCACCCCTCCACTTT,CASSIRDNGSPLHF
NA,TRBJ2-5,NA,TRBV30,TGTGCCTGGAGTGCCAAAGAGACCCAGTACTTC,CAWSAKETQYF
NA,TRBJ2-7,NA,TRBV13,TGTGCCAGCAGCTTAGGGAGCGCTCCCTACGAGCAGTACTTC,CASSLGSAPYEQYF
NA,TRBJ1-2,NA,TRBV4-3,TGCGCCAGCAGCCCAGGGACTTCGGGGTATGGCTACACCTTC,CASSPGTSGYGYTF
NA,TRBJ1-3,NA,TRBV9,TGTGCCAGCACCCAGGGCTCTGGAAACACCATATATTTT,CASTQGSGNTIYF
NA,TRBJ1-3,TRBD1,TRBV9,TGTGCCAGCAGCGGACGGACAGGGGTGGGAGGAAACACCATATATTTT,CASSGRTGVGGNTIYF
once,TRBJ2-3,NA,TRBV6-6,TGTGCCAGCAGTTACCCCCTAGATTCTAGCACAGATACGCAGTATTTT,CASSYPLDSSTDTQYF
NA,TRBJ2-5,TRBD2,TRBV19,TGTGCCAGCAAAGGCGGCCTAGCGGGGGAGACCCAGTACTTC,CASKGGLAGETQYF
once,TRBJ1-2,TRBD1,TRBV28,TGTGCCACCCGTCCCGGGACAGCTCAGGGCTACACCTTC,CATRPGTAQGYTF
few,TRBJ1-4,NA,TRBV4-2,TGTGCCAGCAGCCAAGCCCCCCAGGGAAACAATGAAAAACTGTTTTTT,CASSQAPQGNNEKLFF
NA,TRBJ1-4,NA,TRBV6-1,TGTGCCAGCAGCTTACTACAACTTTCTAATGAAAAACTGTTTTTT,CASSLLQLSNEKLFF
NA,TRBJ1-6,NA,TRBV10-3,TGTGCCATCAGTGACTTTAATTCACCCCTCCACTTT,CAISDFNSPLHF
NA,TRBJ1-5,NA,TRBV30,TGTGCCTGGAGTGTACATGGGGCCAGCAATCAGCCCCAGCATTTT,CAWSVHGASNQPQHF
NA,TRBJ2-5,NA,TRBV6-5,TGTGCCAGCAGTTACCTGGTAGGGGCAGAGACCCAGTACTTC,CASSYLVGAETQYF
NA,TRBJ1-1,NA,TRBV6-1,TGTGCCAGCAGGGATGTTCAGGGGAACACTGAAGCTTTCTTT,CASRDVQGNTEAFF
few,TRBJ1-6,NA,TRBV4-1,TGCGCCGCTGGGAAGGGGGTTGGTTCACCCCTCCACTTT,CAAGKGVGSPLHF
NA,TRBJ1-5,NA,TRBV28,TGTGCCAGCAGTGTCGAAGTTGTAACAGGCGCATCGGGTCAGCCCCAGCATTTT,CASSVEVVTGASGQPQHF
NA,TRBJ1-2,NA,TRBV4-3,TGCGCCAGCAGCCAAGTGGGGGGGGCCTATAACTATGGCTACACCTTC,CASSQVGGAYNYGYTF
NA,TRBJ1-2,NA,TRBV6-5,TGTGCCAGCAGTCCTCAAGGAGGGCACGGCTACACCTTC,CASSPQGGHGYTF